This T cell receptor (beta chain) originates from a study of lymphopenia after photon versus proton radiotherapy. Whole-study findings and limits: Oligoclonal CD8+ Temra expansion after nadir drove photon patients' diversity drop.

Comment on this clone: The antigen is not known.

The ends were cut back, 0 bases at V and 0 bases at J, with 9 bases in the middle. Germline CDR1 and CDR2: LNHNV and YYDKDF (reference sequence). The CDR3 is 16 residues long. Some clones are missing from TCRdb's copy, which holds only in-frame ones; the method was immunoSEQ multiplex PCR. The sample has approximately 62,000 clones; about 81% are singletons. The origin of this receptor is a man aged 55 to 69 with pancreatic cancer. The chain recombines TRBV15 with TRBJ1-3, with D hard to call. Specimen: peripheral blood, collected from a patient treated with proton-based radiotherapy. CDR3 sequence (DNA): TGTGCCACCAGCAGAGAGGGCGGCTACTCTGGAAACACCATATATTTT. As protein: CATSREGGYSGNTIYF.